These 17 T cell receptor beta chains were sequenced from one sample in a study of regulatory T cells in long-lasting Graves disease. Stated time point: newly diagnosed GD, antithyroid drugs for less than 3 months. The TCR library used RNA extracted from PBMCs. CDR3 regions were amplified by Arm-PCR using iRepertoire HTBI primers to build TCR beta libraries. TCRdb reprocessed the multiplex PCR reads with MiXCR, giving one entry per CDR3 protein. The table shows more than 300,000 distinct CDR3 sequences, with under 20% occurring only once. The same specimen was also included in a second study, on T cells in Graves' hyperthyroidism and ophthalmopathy.

The sequencing used peripheral blood mononuclear cells (PBMCs), collected at new diagnosis, from a patient treated with antithyroid drugs. The receptors were sampled from a woman under 30 with Graves disease.

On this clonotype itself: This may arise from a read error, as a much more abundant clone is one base away. This sequence joins TRBV6-2 or TRBV6-3 and TRBJ2-1; D possibly uses TRBD1 or TRBD2 (5 bases each). Germline V gene sequence: CDR1 MNHEY, CDR2 SVGEGT. Trimming took off 6 bases at V and 5 bases at J, with 20 bases between the two ends. The CDR3 totals 16 residues. CDR3 DNA sequence: TGTGCCAGCAGCCGGGGCGGAGGAAGGGGACACAATGAGCAGTTCTTC. Translated, it gives CASSRGGGRGHNEQFF.

The chain employs TRBV20-1 and TRBJ1-1; 7 bases agree with TRBD1. The junction had 7 bases not matched to a gene; V was cut back by 5 bases and J by 4 bases. The length of the CDR3 is 13 residues. Germline V gene lookup returns CDR1 DFQATT and CDR2 SNEGSKA (reference sequence). The CDR3 bases are TGCAGTGCTTACAGGGGAGGTCCCACTGAAGCTTTCTTT. Translation gives CSAYRGGPTEAFF.

Ten or more counts support this clonotype. The chain links TRBV6-1 to TRBJ2-7, with TRBD2 matching 12 bases. Per the germline V gene, CDR1 is MNHNS and CDR2 is SASEGT. The CDR3 has 17 residues. J gave up 2 bases and V 6 bases, and 11 bases lay outside the gene matches. The CDR3 nucleotides are TGTGCCAGCAGCGTGACTAGCGGGGGAGCCACAGCCTACGAGCAGTACTTC. This gives the protein CASSVTSGGATAYEQYF.

Worth noting for this clonotype: The germline gene is not matched at one end of the junction; a read error may be the cause. The chain employs TRBV12-3 or TRBV12-4 and TRBJ2-7; D may be TRBD1 (6 bases). The CDR3 extends over 15 amino acids. The CDR3 coding sequence is TGTGCCGGCAGATCCTCAGGGGTATCAACCTACGAGCAGTACTTC. Translation: CAGRSSGVSTYEQYF.

The chain has TRBV24-1 and TRBJ2-3; D may be TRBD1 (7 bases). Germline loops: CDR1 KGHDR, CDR2 SFDVKD. The V end lost 0 bases, the J end lost 5 bases, and 17 bases lay between the germline ends. The length of the CDR3 is 17 residues. CDR3 protein: CATSDLRANRGGDTQYF. The CDR3 nucleotides are TGTGCCACCAGTGATTTGAGAGCTAACAGGGGAGGAGATACGCAGTATTTT.

This clonotype was detected many times. This chain uses TRBV5-1 with TRBJ2-7; 7 bases align to TRBD2. Germline CDR1 is SGHRS and CDR2 is YFSETQ. The CDR3 runs to 15 residues. V was clipped by 4 bases and J by 2 bases; unmatched bases: 9. The DNA for the CDR3 is TGCGCCAGCAGCCAGGGAGGGCAGGACACCTACGAGCAGTACTTC. Protein product: CASSQGGQDTYEQYF.

This clonotype was counted many times. The CDR3 loop is CASRGTGYPGELFF. The CDR3 DNA is TGTGCCAGCAGGGGGACAGGGTATCCCGGGGAGCTGTTTTTT. The chain links TRBV6-1 to TRBJ2-2; 9 bases match TRBD1. Germline CDR1 MNHNS, CDR2 SASEGT. Trimming removed 6 bases from V and 6 bases from J; junction bases left unmatched: 5. The CDR3 runs 14 residues.

This rearrangement joins TRBV27 to TRBJ2-7; D is perhaps TRBD1 (6 bases). In germline, CDR1 is MNHEY, CDR2 SMNVEV (reference sequence). This CDR3 has 11 residues. Trimming pared 8 bases from V and 2 bases from J, leaving 7 bases between. CDR3 bases: TGTGCCAGCGGGGACACCTACGAGCAGTACTTC. Translating it yields CASGDTYEQYF.

This clonotype was seen a few times. For the CDR3, the DNA is TGTGCCATCAGTTCACCGGGACAGGTTGTCGAAGAGACCCAGTACTTC. Protein product: CAISSPGQVVEETQYF. This chain connects TRBV10-3 to TRBJ2-5, with TRBD1 matching 8 bases. CDR3 size: 16 residues. Looked up from germline, CDR1 is ENHRY and CDR2 is SYGVKD. Trimming took 5 bases from V and 3 from J; bases not matched to a gene: 11.

A remark on this clonotype: With only one base between it and a far larger clone, this is likely a read error. The chain has TRBV18 and TRBJ2-1; D not resolved. CDR1 is KGHSH, CDR2 LQKENI, per germline. This CDR3 is 13 amino acids long. The DNA for the CDR3 is TGTGCCAGCTCACCACCGAAGCCGGCACACTGGTACTTC. It encodes CASSPPKPAHWYF. The complete variable domain, with remaining parts taken from reference TRBV18 and TRBJ2-1, reads NAGVMQNPRHLVRRRGQEARLRCSPMKGHSHVYWYRQLPEEGLKFMVYLQKENIIDESGMPKERFSAEFPKEGPSILRIQQVVRGDSAAYFCASSPPKPAHWYFGPGTRLTVL.

V is TRBV28 and J is TRBJ2-7; D may be TRBD1 (6 bases). Trimming removed 6 bases from V and 2 bases from J, with 11 bases in between. Germline V gene data show CDR1 as MDHEN and CDR2 as SYDVKM. CDR3 length equals 13 residues. CDR3 sequence: CASSARTAYEQYF. The CDR3 nucleotides read TGTGCCAGCAGCGCGCGGACAGCCTACGAGCAGTACTTC. Drawing the rest from reference TRBV28 and TRBJ2-7, the complete variable domain is DVKVTQSSRYLVKRTGEKVFLECVQDMDHENMFWYRQDPGLGLRLIYFSYDVKMKEKGDIPEGYSVSREKKERFSLILESASTNQTSMYLCASSARTAYEQYFGPGTRLTVT.

V usage is TRBV20-1 and J usage is TRBJ2-3, with 9 bases fitting TRBD1. After removal of 3 bases from V and 6 bases from J, the junction contained 10 bases not matched to a gene. This CDR3 is 15 amino acids long. Per the germline V gene, CDR1 is DFQATT and CDR2 is SNEGSKA (reference sequence). The CDR3: CSASFWTGAGDTQYF. The CDR3 DNA reads as TGCAGTGCTAGTTTTTGGACAGGGGCCGGGGATACGCAGTATTTT.

This clonotype was detected ten times or more. The chain uses TRBV3-1 and TRBJ1-1; D gene ambiguous. The CDR3 consists of 14 residues. The germline V gene has CDR1 LGHDT and CDR2 YNNKEL (reference sequence). Trimming stripped 4 bases from V and 0 bases from J, with 9 bases between. The CDR3: CASSPRPVNTEAFF. The CDR3 nucleotides read TGTGCCAGCAGCCCTCGGCCCGTGAACACTGAAGCTTTCTTT. Variable domain in full (rest from reference TRBV3-1 and TRBJ1-1): DTAVSQTPKYLVTQMGNDKSIKCEQNLGHDTMYWYKQDSKKFLKIMFSYNNKELIINETVPNRFSPKSPDKAHLNLHINSLELGDSAVYFCASSPRPVNTEAFFGQGTRLTVV.

This clonotype appeared many times. The chain combines TRBV12-3 or TRBV12-4 with TRBJ1-1; D uncertain. This CDR3 comprises 13 residues. V was clipped by 4 bases and J by 4 bases, with 10 bases between them. In nucleotides, the CDR3 is TGTGCCAGCAGTTCTGACGGATCCACTGAAGCTTTCTTT. It specifies CASSSDGSTEAFF.

This clonotype showed up many times. This chain connects TRBV24-1 to TRBJ1-5; possibly TRBD1 for D (5 bases). The germline CDR1 and CDR2 sequences are KGHDR and SFDVKD. V was cut by 10 bases and J by 2 bases, with 8 bases left in between. This CDR3 has 12 amino acids. For the CDR3, the DNA is TGTGCCACGAGCAGGGGCAATCAGCCCCAGCATTTT. It translates to CATSRGNQPQHF.

This clonotype was seen at least ten times. The rearrangement joins TRBV28 to TRBJ2-3; D unclear. CDR1 is MDHEN and CDR2 is SYDVKM in the germline V gene. CDR3 size: 17 residues. Trimming took 5 bases from V and 6 from J, leaving 24 bases between them. The CDR3, as DNA: TGTGCCAGCAGTCCAACTACCCAGACGGGCTTGCATGATACGCAGTATTTT. It yields the protein CASSPTTQTGLHDTQYF.

This clonotype showed up many times. This chain links TRBV5-1 with TRBJ1-2; weak D call: TRBD1 (5 bases). This CDR3 comprises 14 residues. Per the germline V gene, CDR1 is SGHRS and CDR2 is YFSETQ. The V gene lost 2 bases and the J gene lost 8 bases, with 16 bases spanning the gap. CDR3 in DNA: TGCGCCAGCAGCTTATCTAAGAGTCAGGGCGGCTACACCTTC. This encodes CASSLSKSQGGYTF.